This TCR beta chain was found in a study of shared T cell receptors in the human thymus. The protocol was immunoSEQ multiplex PCR, while the TCRdb copy is restricted to in-frame clones and leaves out a portion. The data contain more than 550,000 clones, 80% to 90% of them singletons. This CDR3 contains 15 residues. V was clipped by 3 bases and J by 4 bases, with 15 bases between them. Germline V lookup: CDR1 MDHEN, CDR2 SYDVKM. These same records also appear under a second study, on human thymus T cells. In that study: Having corrective surgery for congenital heart defects, healthy Finnish infants were the ones who donated. In corrective heart surgery, resections were taken, and these provided the thymus tissue. Thymic and blood repertoires appeared to show biased V and J gene usage. Related studies noted strongly shared thymic repertoires across unrelated people.

Input material: thymocytes. The TCR comes from a boy in the first two years of life with a congenital heart defect. The chain couples TRBV28 to TRBJ1-2; D gene unclear. CDR3 in amino acids: CASSFSSGSVYGYTF. Here the CDR3 DNA reads TGTGCCAGCAGTTTTTCGTCGGGGAGCGTCTATGGCTACACCTTC.